Below, 14 T cell receptor beta chains from the same sample are listed, as sequenced in a study of cytomegalovirus exposure and HLA in healthy donors. Sequenced by immunoSEQ multiplex PCR; TCRdb stores in-frame clones only, minus some. The sample holds 230,000 or so clones, just over 85% seen once. The sample comprised PBMCs. These receptors came from a woman under 30 in good health and CMV-seronegative.

This clone occurred once. V is TRBV6-1 and J is TRBJ1-5; maybe TRBD1 (5 bases). Germline CDR1 and CDR2: MNHNS and SASEGT. The V gene lost 5 bases and the J gene lost 4 bases, with 12 bases spanning the gap. This CDR3 region has 14 residues. CDR3: CASSTDSPNQPQHF. CDR3 nucleotides: TGTGCCAGCAGTACTGACAGCCCTAATCAGCCCCAGCATTTT.

The rearrangement uses TRBV27 and TRBJ2-7; 8 positions match TRBD2. Trimming cost V 2 bases and J 3 bases; bases outside gene matches: 3. This CDR3 is built from 14 residues. CDR1 and CDR2 from the germline V gene are MNHEY and SMNVEV (reference sequence). CDR3 bases: TGTGCCAGCAGTTTAAGCACTAGCGGCTACGAGCAGTACTTC. This encodes CASSLSTSGYEQYF.

The rearrangement uses TRBV27 and TRBJ2-6; possible D gene TRBD1, 6 bases. The CDR3 extends over 13 amino acids. V was cut by 7 bases and J by 15 bases, with 19 bases left in between. CDR1 and CDR2 (germline): MNHEY, SMNVEV (reference sequence). The CDR3: CASKGETDLALTF. DNA for the CDR3: TGTGCCAGCAAGGGGGAGACCGACTTGGCCCTGACTTTC.

The chain recombines TRBV2 with TRBJ2-7, with a possible D match to TRBD1 (5 bases). Trimming left V 3 bases short and J 6 bases short, with 15 bases between. CDR3 length: 14 amino acids. Germline V gives CDR1 SNHLY, CDR2 FYNNEI. The CDR3 nucleotides are TGTGCCAGCAGTGATCTGGAAGGAAGGGGCGAGCAGTACTTC. Translated, it gives CASSDLEGRGEQYF.

The CDR3 sequence: CASRPYWGQQYF. The CDR3 DNA sequence: TGTGCCAGCAGACCTTATTGGGGGCAGCAGTACTTC. The V and J genes are TRBV21-1 and TRBJ2-7; the table gives TRBD1 as D, unverified against the DNA. TRBV21-1 is a pseudogene segment. CDR3 length: 12 residues.

The V gene is TRBV9, the J gene TRBJ2-3; D is undetermined. The CDR3 consists of 16 residues. Germline CDR1 and CDR2: SGDLS and YYNGEE. V was trimmed by 1 base and J by 1 base, leaving 13 bases between them. CDR3 in amino acids: CASSVQAQSGTDTQYF. The CDR3 DNA follows: TGTGCCAGCAGCGTACAGGCACAGAGTGGCACAGATACGCAGTATTTT. Complete variable domain (other parts from reference TRBV9 and TRBJ2-3): DSGVTQTPKHLITATGQRVTLRCSPRSGDLSVYWYQQSLDQGLQFLIQYYNGEERAKGNILERFSAQQFPDLHSELNLSSLELGDSALYFCASSVQAQSGTDTQYFGPGTRLTVL.

This clone came up many times. The genes are TRBV14 and TRBJ1-2; D is perhaps TRBD1 (6 bases). In germline, CDR1 is SGHDN, CDR2 FVKESK. The CDR3 totals 16 residues. Trimming removed 4 bases from V and 0 bases from J, with 15 bases in between. The DNA of the CDR3 is TGTGCCAGCAGCCGCCACAGGGCAAGAGCTAACTATGGCTACACCTTC. This encodes CASSRHRARANYGYTF.

The chain has TRBV27 and TRBJ2-7; D possibly corresponds to TRBD1 (6 bases). The V end lost 5 bases, the J end lost 0 bases, and 14 bases lay between the germline ends. There are 15 residues in the CDR3. Germline assignment: CDR1 MNHEY and CDR2 SMNVEV (reference sequence). The CDR3 DNA sequence: TGTGCCAGCAGTGATACAGGGCGGAACTCCTACGAGCAGTACTTC. Translating gives CASSDTGRNSYEQYF.

The table lists this clone with a count of one. The rearrangement links TRBV5-4 to TRBJ1-2, with no clear D. V was clipped by 1 base and J by 4 bases, with 17 bases between them. Germline CDR1 and CDR2: SGHNT and YYREEE (reference sequence). The CDR3 extends over 16 amino acids. The CDR3 reads CASSLIRRISSYGYTF. The CDR3 DNA sequence: TGTGCCAGCAGCTTGATTCGGCGGATCTCTAGCTATGGCTACACCTTC. The full variable domain, its missing parts supplied by reference TRBV5-4 and TRBJ1-2, is ETGVTQSPTHLIKTRGQQVTLRCSSQSGHNTVSWYQQALGQGPQFIFQYYREEENGRGNFPPRFSGLQFPNYSSELNVNALELDDSALYLCASSLIRRISSYGYTFGSGTRLTVV.

V is TRBV27 and J is TRBJ2-7, with 9 nucleotides matching TRBD2. The CDR3 extends over 15 amino acids. Losses at the gene ends were 5 bases for V and 1 base for J; bases not matched to a gene: 6. Germline loops: CDR1 MNHEY, CDR2 SMNVEV (reference sequence). CDR3 residues: CASSGWREGSYEQYF. The DNA for the CDR3 is TGTGCCAGCAGTGGGTGGCGGGAGGGGTCCTACGAGCAGTACTTC.

This clone was observed a single time. The chain couples TRBV29-1 to TRBJ2-7, with D perhaps matching TRBD1 (6 bases). The CDR3 runs 11 residues. V shed 3 bases and J shed 5 bases, with 8 bases lying between them. Germline V gene data show CDR1 as SQVTM and CDR2 as ANQGSEA. CDR3 DNA sequence: TGCAGCGTTGAGGGACACCACGAGCAGTACTTC. This encodes CSVEGHHEQYF.

The rearrangement links TRBV13 to TRBJ2-3, with D possibly matching TRBD2 (5 bases). The V end was cut by 3 bases, the J end by 7 bases, with 14 bases between. The CDR3 runs 14 residues. CDR1 and CDR2 (germline): PRHDT, FYEKMQ (reference sequence). The CDR3 here is CASSFGGSHHTQYF. Written as DNA, the CDR3 is TGTGCCAGCAGCTTTGGAGGTTCACACCATACGCAGTATTTT.

The V gene is TRBV5-6, the J gene TRBJ2-2; D is unclear. The V and J ends lost 4 bases and 6 bases respectively, with 4 bases between them. The CDR3 runs 11 residues. Looked up from germline, CDR1 is SGHDT and CDR2 is YYEEEE. The CDR3, as DNA: TGTGCCAGCAGCATATCCGGGGAGCTGTTTTTT. It yields the protein CASSISGELFF. The variable domain in full, with the rest retrieved from reference TRBV5-6 and TRBJ2-2, is DAGVTQSPTHLIKTRGQQVTLRCSPKSGHDTVSWYQQALGQGPQFIFQYYEEEERQRGNFPDRFSGHQFPNYSSELNVNALLLGDSALYLCASSISGELFFGEGSRLTVL.

J is TRBJ2-1 and V is TRBV20-1, with D unclear. Between the trimmed V and J ends, which lost 6 bases and 9 bases, there was a span of 12 bases. The CDR3 sequence is 11 residues long. Per germline, CDR1 DFQATT and CDR2 SNEGSKA (reference sequence). The CDR3 bases are TGCAGTGCAAAGAGGAGTAGTGAGCAGTTCTTC. Protein sequence: CSAKRSSEQFF.